This T cell receptor beta chain emerged from a study of cytomegalovirus exposure and HLA in healthy donors. Study-level findings and limits: As a later analysis showed, a missense DCLRE1C variant was linked to trimming of TCR beta V- and J-genes.

On this clone: As yet, its antigen is unknown.

PCR involved 60 Vbeta and 13 Jbeta primers. Generated by immunoSEQ multiplex PCR, the TCRdb table keeps only in-frame clones and is missing some. This sample carries some 130,000 clones, around three quarters of them seen once, and the ten largest clones take around 3.2%. The sequencing input was PBMCs. The source of this sequence is a man aged 40-49 years in good health and CMV-seronegative.

The CDR3 DNA is TGTGCCAGCAGCCCGCGGACAGGGGGAAACACTGAAGCTTTCTTT. Its translation is CASSPRTGGNTEAFF. The gene calls are TRBV7-9 and TRBJ1-1, with 10 positions matching TRBD1. The CDR3 extends over 15 amino acids. CDR1 is SEHNR, CDR2 FQNEAQ, per germline (reference sequence). V shed 5 bases, J shed 2 bases, and the junction held 5 bases outside the gene matches.